Listed here are 12 T cell receptor beta chains from one sample, sequenced in a study of cytomegalovirus exposure and HLA in healthy donors. It was with 60 Vbeta and 13 Jbeta primers that the PCR ran. Generated by immunoSEQ multiplex PCR, the TCRdb table keeps only in-frame clones and is missing some. Of roughly 150,000 clones listed, over 65% are singletons. Sequencing was done on a sample of PBMCs. The receptors come from a man between 35 and 55 years old in good health and CMV-seropositive.

This chain links TRBV9 with TRBJ2-7; a possible D gene is TRBD2 (6 bases). CDR1 SGDLS and CDR2 YYNGEE come from the germline V gene. Trimming took 0 bases from V and 2 from J, leaving 12 bases between them. CDR3 length: 15 residues. CDR3 coding DNA: TGTGCCAGCAGCGTAGGGACTAAGTCTACCTACGAGCAGTACTTC. It codes for CASSVGTKSTYEQYF.

On this clone: One end of the junction fails to match germline, which may point to a read error. The chain uses TRBV4-1 and TRBJ2-7, with 7 bases fitting TRBD2. CDR1 and CDR2 (germline): MGHRA, YSYEKL. The CDR3 extends over 17 amino acids. CDR3 sequence reads: CASNQGNERDPPYEQYF. The CDR3 DNA sequence: TGCGCCAGCAACCAAGGTAACGAGCGGGATCCCCCCTACGAGCAGTACTTC.

The CDR3 DNA follows: TGTGCCAGCAGTACCGTACCACTAGCGGGAGAACGGGCTGAGCAGTTCTTC. Amino acid sequence: CASSTVPLAGERAEQFF. The V and J genes are TRBV2 and TRBJ2-1, with TRBD2 matching over 11 bases. The CDR3 has 17 residues. CDR1 is SNHLY and CDR2 is FYNNEI in the germline V gene. Trimming cost V 5 bases and J 9 bases; bases outside gene matches: 15.

J is TRBJ2-5 and V is TRBV4-3, with 10 positions matching TRBD1. This CDR3 has 13 residues. Germline values: CDR1 LGHNA, CDR2 YSLEER. With V trimmed by 4 bases and J by 5 bases, 1 base remained unmatched. The CDR3 sequence is CASSRGQGETQYF. CDR3 DNA: TGCGCCAGCAGCCGGGGACAGGGGGAGACCCAGTACTTC.

The chain combines TRBV7-2 with TRBJ2-1; 9 bases map to TRBD1. In germline, CDR1 is SGHTA, CDR2 FQGNSA. V was pared by 5 bases and J by 15 bases, with 14 bases of the junction left unmatched. The CDR3 totals 14 residues. The CDR3 nucleotides read TGTGCCAGCAGCCCACCCATCCGGGACAGGGAATGGTTCTTC. Its protein is CASSPPIRDREWFF. Based on the CDR3 plus reference TRBV7-2 and TRBJ2-1, the full variable domain is GAGVSQSPSNKVTEKGKDVELRCDPISGHTALYWYRQSLGQGLEFLIYFQGNSAPDKSGLPSDRFSAERTGGSVSTLTIQRTQQEDSAVYLCASSPPIRDREWFFGPGTRLTVL.

This rearrangement joins TRBV6-5 to TRBJ2-3; TRBD2 matches at 7 bases. CDR1 MNHEY and CDR2 SVGAGI come from the germline V gene. The V segment lost 5 bases and the J segment 9 bases; nucleotides outside the gene matches: 14. This CDR3 is 15 amino acids long. CDR3 amino acids: CASSQTSRVWFTQYF. The CDR3 DNA sequence: TGTGCCAGCAGTCAGACTAGCCGGGTGTGGTTCACGCAGTATTTT.

The chain links TRBV19 to TRBJ2-7, with 9 positions matching TRBD1. The CDR3 consists of 13 residues. With 6 bases clipped from V and 0 bases from J, the junction kept 0 bases outside the gene matches. Germline V gives CDR1 LNHDA, CDR2 SQIVND (reference sequence). This chain's CDR3 is CASRGQGSYEQYF. CDR3 DNA sequence: TGTGCCAGTAGGGGACAGGGCTCCTACGAGCAGTACTTC.

The chain recombines TRBV5-4 with TRBJ2-7, with 8 nucleotides matching TRBD2. Trimming took 2 bases from V and 6 from J; bases not matched to a gene: 7. CDR3 size: 14 residues. Germline CDR1 reads SGHNT; CDR2 reads YYREEE (reference sequence). CDR3 residues: CASSLTGGSGEQYF. Here the CDR3 DNA reads TGTGCCAGCAGCTTAACGGGAGGGTCCGGCGAGCAGTACTTC.

This chain uses TRBV5-6 with TRBJ2-5; the match to TRBD2 covers 14 bases. The CDR3 has 16 residues. V lost 1 base to trimming and J lost 5 bases; unmatched junction nucleotides: 4. Germline CDR1 and CDR2: SGHDT and YYEEEE. The CDR3 loop reads CASSLMGLAGAETQYF. The CDR3 DNA is TGTGCCAGCAGCTTGATGGGACTAGCGGGGGCCGAGACCCAGTACTTC.

The rearrangement uses TRBV7-9 and TRBJ2-7, with 8 bases matching TRBD1. This CDR3 is 16 amino acids long. V shed 4 bases, J shed 3 bases, and the junction held 11 bases outside the gene matches. Germline CDR1 SEHNR, CDR2 FQNEAQ (reference sequence). CDR3 in DNA: TGTGCCAGCAGCTCTGTCTCCGGACAGGGCTTCTACGAGCAGTACTTC. Translating it yields CASSSVSGQGFYEQYF.

This clone occurred many times. V usage is TRBV7-9 and J usage is TRBJ1-5; D is unclear. The germline gives CDR1 SEHNR, CDR2 FQNEAQ (reference sequence). Trimming cost V 5 bases and J 3 bases, with 14 bases left between them. This CDR3 region has 15 residues. CDR3 sequence (DNA): TGTGCCAGCAGCCAGGACTCTCTACCCAATCAGCCCCAGCATTTT. Translation gives CASSQDSLPNQPQHF.

This chain uses TRBV2 with TRBJ2-5, with 11 nucleotides matching TRBD2. Matching the DNA end better, TRBJ2-7 makes the J call doubtful. The germline gives CDR1 SNHLY, CDR2 FYNNEI. CDR3 length: 16 residues. The CDR3 loop reads CASSEASSGRSYEQYF. CDR3 sequence (DNA): TGTGCCAGCAGTGAAGCTTCTAGCGGGAGGAGTTACGAGCAGTACTTC.